A single sample gave rise to the 20 T cell receptor beta chains below, sequenced in a study of T cells in Graves' hyperthyroidism and ophthalmopathy. Amplified TCR beta CDR3 regions derived from RNA transcripts. Researchers ran a first-round RT-PCR on the TCR CDR3 using the HTBI primer set. MiXCR was run by TCRdb on the multiplex PCR reads, yielding one entry per CDR3 protein. The table includes approximately 600,000 distinct CDR3 sequences, roughly 14% detected once. Sequencing used blood. The receptors come from a woman in her 40s with Graves' ophthalmopathy.

This clonotype was seen repeatedly, ten times or more. V usage is TRBV7-2 and J usage is TRBJ2-7; 9 nucleotides line up with TRBD2. Germline loops: CDR1 SGHTA, CDR2 FQGNSA. Unmatched junction bases numbered 6, after V lost 5 bases and J lost 1 base. CDR3 length: 15 residues. The DNA of the CDR3 is TGTGCCAGCAGCCTACTAGCGGGCCGGTCCTACGAGCAGTACTTC. Translation gives CASSLLAGRSYEQYF.

This clonotype was detected many times. The chain recombines TRBV5-1 with TRBJ2-2, with 7 bases identical to TRBD2. This CDR3 is built from 14 residues. The trim removed 5 bases at V and 0 bases at J, leaving 1 base unmatched. Germline CDR1 SGHRS, CDR2 YFSETQ. The CDR3 bases are TGCGCCAGCAGTCGGGAGGCGAACACCGGGGAGCTGTTTTTT. Protein sequence: CASSREANTGELFF.

This clonotype was seen many times. V usage is TRBV5-1 and J usage is TRBJ1-2, with a tentative D call TRBD1 (5 bases). Germline CDR1 and CDR2: SGHRS and YFSETQ. V was shortened by 0 bases and J by 7 bases, with 16 bases between the two germline ends. The CDR3 is 15 residues long. CDR3: CASSLAQGFIGGYTF. In DNA form, the CDR3 reads TGCGCCAGCAGCTTGGCCCAGGGATTCATTGGTGGCTACACCTTC.

This clonotype was observed at least ten times. This chain connects TRBV30 to TRBJ1-5; no clear D gene. Trimming cost V 0 bases and J 1 base, with 4 bases left between them. Germline V gene sequence: CDR1 GTSNPN, CDR2 SVGIG (reference sequence). This CDR3 region has 13 residues. CDR3: CAWSVHSNQPQHF. The CDR3 region has the DNA TGTGCCTGGAGTGTACACAGCAATCAGCCCCAGCATTTT. The whole variable domain, remainder taken from reference TRBV30 and TRBJ1-5, is SQTIHQWPATLVQPVGSPLSLECTVEGTSNPNLYWYRQAAGRGLQLLFYSVGIGQISSEVPQNLSASRPQDRQFILSSKKLLLSDSGFYLCAWSVHSNQPQHFGDGTRLSIL.

This clonotype showed up many times. V usage is TRBV11-2 and J usage is TRBJ1-1, with 9 bases fitting TRBD1. Unmatched junction bases numbered 7, after V lost 5 bases and J lost 6 bases. The CDR3 contains 14 residues. The germline V gene has CDR1 SGHAT and CDR2 FQNNGV. The CDR3 protein is CASSTGTGYAEAFF. Here the CDR3 DNA reads TGTGCCAGCAGCACGGGGACAGGGTACGCTGAAGCTTTCTTT. Full variable domain (missing parts from reference TRBV11-2 and TRBJ1-1): EAGVAQSPRYKIIEKRQSVAFWCNPISGHATLYWYQQILGQGPKLLIQFQNNGVVDDSQLPKDRFSAERLKGVDSTLKIQPAKLEDSAVYLCASSTGTGYAEAFFGQGTRLTVV.

This clonotype has only a few counts. This rearrangement joins TRBV12-3 or TRBV12-4 to TRBJ2-7, with no clear D. The V end lost 1 base, the J end lost 6 bases, and 10 bases lay between the germline ends. This CDR3 is built from 13 residues. In DNA, the CDR3 is TGTGCCAGCAGTTTAGTTGTCAGAGCCGAGCAGTACTTC. Translated, it gives CASSLVVRAEQYF.

This clonotype was counted ten times or more. This sequence joins TRBV6-5 and TRBJ2-7, with 9 bases fitting TRBD2. Germline-derived CDR1 and CDR2 are MNHEY and SVGAGI. The junction had 8 bases not matched to a gene; V was cut back by 0 bases and J by 5 bases. This CDR3 has 16 residues. CDR3 in DNA: TGTGCCAGCAGTTACTCGCGCATAGCGGGAGTCGACGAGCAGTACTTC. Amino acid sequence: CASSYSRIAGVDEQYF.

The sample holds many counts of this clonotype. The J gene is TRBJ2-5, the V gene TRBV9; tentative D call: TRBD2 (5 bases). The CDR3 is made up of 13 amino acids. Trimming cost V 2 bases and J 5 bases, with 10 bases left between them. The germline gives CDR1 SGDLS, CDR2 YYNGEE. The CDR3 DNA follows: TGTGCCAGCAGCGTGGGTGGGAGTGAGACCCAGTACTTC. Translating it yields CASSVGGSETQYF. The variable domain in full, with the rest retrieved from reference TRBV9 and TRBJ2-5, is DSGVTQTPKHLITATGQRVTLRCSPRSGDLSVYWYQQSLDQGLQFLIQYYNGEERAKGNILERFSAQQFPDLHSELNLSSLELGDSALYFCASSVGGSETQYFGPGTRLLVL.

This clonotype was seen repeatedly, ten times or more. The chain joins TRBV2 to TRBJ1-2; 8 positions match TRBD1. This CDR3 spans 13 amino acids. Germline V gene lookup returns CDR1 SNHLY and CDR2 FYNNEI. Germline trimming cut 4 bases from V and 8 bases from J; bases unmatched to any gene: 6. CDR3 in amino acids: CASSVQGVEGYTF. The DNA of the CDR3 is TGTGCCAGCAGTGTACAGGGGGTTGAAGGCTACACCTTC.

This clonotype appeared many times. Lacking the conserved final phenylalanine or tryptophan, this CDR3 likely reflects a read error. The chain joins TRBV12-3 or TRBV12-4 to TRBJ2-7; either TRBD1 or TRBD2 may fit D (5 bases each). The CDR3 extends over 14 amino acids. Trimming took 6 bases from V and 2 from J, leaving 14 bases between them. CDR3: CASSSGPSTYEQYS. The CDR3 DNA reads as TGTGCCAGCAGCTCGGGACCTTCTACCTACGAGCAGTACTCC.

This clonotype was recorded at least ten times. This chain joins TRBV9 and TRBJ2-7; no reliable D call. The germline V and J ends were trimmed by 6 bases and 5 bases, with 15 bases remaining between them. This CDR3 region has 13 residues. Germline values: CDR1 SGDLS, CDR2 YYNGEE. This CDR3 is CASNRAFSDEQYF. CDR3 coding DNA: TGTGCCAGCAATCGAGCCTTTTCCGACGAGCAGTACTTC.

This clonotype was seen many times. CDR3 amino acids: CASSPPSSGSYEQYF. The DNA of the CDR3 is TGTGCCAGCTCACCACCGTCTAGCGGGAGTTACGAGCAGTACTTC. This rearrangement joins TRBV18 to TRBJ2-7; 10 nucleotides align to TRBD2. The CDR3 loop spans 15 amino acids. The J segment lost 4 bases and the V segment lost 0 bases, leaving 3 bases of the junction unmatched. Germline assignment: CDR1 KGHSH and CDR2 LQKENI.

Ten or more counts support this clonotype. The CDR3 DNA is TGTGCCAGCAGCCAATCTAGCGCCGTCGGCGAGCAGTACTTC. Residues: CASSQSSAVGEQYF. The rearrangement links TRBV16 to TRBJ2-7, with a tentative D call TRBD2 (5 bases). The V end lost 0 bases, the J end lost 6 bases, and 12 bases lay between the germline ends. The germline gives CDR1 KGHSY, CDR2 FQNENV. This CDR3 spans 14 amino acids.

In this sample, this clonotype turned up many times. The chain is built from TRBV5-1 and TRBJ2-7; 7 bases fit TRBD2. This CDR3 has 15 amino acids. CDR1 and CDR2 from the germline V gene are SGHRS and YFSETQ. V lost 4 bases, J lost 3 bases, and 10 bases stayed unmatched. The CDR3 sequence is CASSQHGGDVYEQYF. The CDR3 DNA follows: TGCGCCAGCAGCCAACATGGGGGGGACGTCTACGAGCAGTACTTC. The variable domain in full, completed from reference TRBV5-1 and TRBJ2-7, reads KAGVTQTPRYLIKTRGQQVTLSCSPISGHRSVSWYQQTPGQGLQFLFEYFSETQRNKGNFPGRFSGRQFSNSRSEMNVSTLELGDSALYLCASSQHGGDVYEQYFGPGTRLTVT.

The sample holds many counts of this clonotype. The CDR3 DNA is TGCGCCAGCAGCCAAGGGGGGCTCAGGGAGACCCAGTACTTC. Its protein product is CASSQGGLRETQYF. The V and J genes are TRBV4-1 and TRBJ2-5, with D possibly TRBD1 on 6 matching bases. V dropped 1 base and J dropped 5 bases, with 11 bases sitting between them. The CDR3 runs to 14 residues. Germline V gives CDR1 MGHRA, CDR2 YSYEKL.

This clonotype was recorded at least ten times. The CDR3 bases are TGTGCCAGCAGCCGCGGGACTAGCGGGGCTGAGCAGTACTTC. Translated: CASSRGTSGAEQYF. The chain recombines TRBV7-9 with TRBJ2-7, with 13 bases fitting TRBD2. Trimming took 5 bases from V and 7 from J; bases not matched to a gene: 5. This CDR3 comprises 14 residues. The germline V gene encodes CDR1 SEHNR and CDR2 FQNEAQ (reference sequence).

The gene calls are TRBV28 and TRBJ1-2; tentative D call: TRBD1 (5 bases). Looked up from germline, CDR1 is MDHEN and CDR2 is SYDVKM. The CDR3 consists of 14 residues. The V end was cut by 5 bases, the J end by 4 bases, with 14 bases between. The CDR3 DNA follows: TGTGCCAGCAGTGAGGCCTTTAGGGGCTATGGCTACACCTTC. Translated: CASSEAFRGYGYTF.

V gene TRBV24-1 combines with J gene TRBJ2-2; no firm D call. This CDR3 is built from 14 residues. Trimming left V 7 bases short and J 5 bases short, with 13 bases between. Germline CDR1 reads KGHDR; CDR2 reads SFDVKD. The CDR3 spells CATSLGPDTGELFF. CDR3 in DNA: TGTGCCACCAGCTTGGGTCCAGATACCGGGGAGCTGTTTTTT.

This sequence joins TRBV6-1 and TRBJ2-3; 14 bases are a match to TRBD2. The junction had 4 bases not matched to a gene; V was cut back by 6 bases and J by 2 bases. CDR1 and CDR2 (germline): MNHNS, SASEGT. CDR3 size: 16 residues. The CDR3 sequence is CASRGLAGVYTDTQYF. CDR3 nucleotide sequence: TGTGCCAGCAGGGGACTAGCGGGAGTCTACACAGATACGCAGTATTTT.

As for this clonotype: At one of its ends the junction is not consistent with the germline gene, which may arise from a read error. The chain uses TRBV20-1 and TRBJ2-5; D is unresolved. CDR3 length equals 11 residues. Germline V gene data show CDR1 as DFQATT and CDR2 as SNEGSKA (reference sequence). This CDR3 is CSARSDATQHF. The CDR3 DNA reads TGCAGTGCCAGAAGTGACGCGACCCAGCACTTC.